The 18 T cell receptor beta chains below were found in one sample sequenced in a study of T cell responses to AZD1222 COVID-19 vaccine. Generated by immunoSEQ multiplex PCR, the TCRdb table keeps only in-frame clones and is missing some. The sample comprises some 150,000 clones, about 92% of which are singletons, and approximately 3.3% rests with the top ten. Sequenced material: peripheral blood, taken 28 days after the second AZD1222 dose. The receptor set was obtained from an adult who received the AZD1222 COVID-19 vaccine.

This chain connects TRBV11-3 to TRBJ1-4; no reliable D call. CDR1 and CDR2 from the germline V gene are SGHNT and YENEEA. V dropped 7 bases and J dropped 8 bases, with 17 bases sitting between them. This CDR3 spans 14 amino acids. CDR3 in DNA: TGTGCCAGCACCCCCGGGCATAATAGCGAAAAACTGTTTTTT. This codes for CASTPGHNSEKLFF. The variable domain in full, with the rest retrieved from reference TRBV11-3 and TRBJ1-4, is EAGVVQSPRYKIIEKKQPVAFWCNPISGHNTLYWYLQNLGQGPELLIRYENEEAVDDSQLPKDRFSAERLKGVDSTLKIQPAELGDSAVYLCASTPGHNSEKLFFGSGTQLSVL.

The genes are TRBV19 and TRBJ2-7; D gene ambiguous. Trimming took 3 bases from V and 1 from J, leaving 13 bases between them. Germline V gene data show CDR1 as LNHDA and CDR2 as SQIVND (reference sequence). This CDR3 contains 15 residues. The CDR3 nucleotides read TGTGCCAGTAGTATGCGGCAGCAGGCTTCCTACGAGCAGTACTTC. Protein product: CASSMRQQASYEQYF. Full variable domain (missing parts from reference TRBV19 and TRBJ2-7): DGGITQSPKYLFRKEGQNVTLSCEQNLNHDAMYWYRQDPGQGLRLIYYSQIVNDFQKGDIAEGYSVSREKKESFPLTVTSAQKNPTAFYLCASSMRQQASYEQYFGPGTRLTVT.

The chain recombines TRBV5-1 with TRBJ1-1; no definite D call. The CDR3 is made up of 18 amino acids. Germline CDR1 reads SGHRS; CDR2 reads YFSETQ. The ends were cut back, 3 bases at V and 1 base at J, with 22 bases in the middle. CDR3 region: CASSSGWFGTATNTEAFF. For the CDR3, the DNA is TGCGCCAGCAGCTCGGGATGGTTTGGCACAGCTACGAACACTGAAGCTTTCTTT.

CDR3: CASSLVGQGGSGQYF. The CDR3 DNA is TGCGCCAGCAGCTTGGTCGGACAGGGAGGTTCGGGGCAGTACTTC. The gene calls are TRBV5-1 and TRBJ2-7; TRBD1 aligns across 8 bases. There are 15 residues in the CDR3. The V gene's germline CDR1 is SGHRS and CDR2 YFSETQ. The J segment lost 9 bases and the V segment lost 0 bases, leaving 11 bases of the junction unmatched.

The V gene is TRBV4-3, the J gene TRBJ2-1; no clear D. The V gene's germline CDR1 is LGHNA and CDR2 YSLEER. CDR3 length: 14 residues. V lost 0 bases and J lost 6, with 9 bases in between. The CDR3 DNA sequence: TGCGCCAGCAGCCAAGAAAGCCATACCAATGAGCAGTTCTTC. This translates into CASSQESHTNEQFF.

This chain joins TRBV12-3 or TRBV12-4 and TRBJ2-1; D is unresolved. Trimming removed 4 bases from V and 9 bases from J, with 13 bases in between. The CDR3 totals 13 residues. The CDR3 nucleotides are TGTGCCAGCAGTTCCGTGGATTCGGGTGAGCAGTTCTTC. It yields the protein CASSSVDSGEQFF.

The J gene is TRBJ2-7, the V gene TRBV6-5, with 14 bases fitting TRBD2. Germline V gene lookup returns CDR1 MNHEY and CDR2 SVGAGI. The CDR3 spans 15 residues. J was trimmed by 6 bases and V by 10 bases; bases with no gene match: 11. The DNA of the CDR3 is TGTGCCACCAGGAGGGGACTAGCGGGAGTTGGCGAGCAGTACTTC. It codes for CATRRGLAGVGEQYF.

CDR3 coding DNA: TGTGCCTGGAGTCTAATAATTTCCGGGACAGGGGCCAGGGAGCAGTACTTC. It codes for CAWSLIISGTGAREQYF. This chain uses TRBV30 with TRBJ2-7, with TRBD1 identical over 10 bases. CDR1 GTSNPN and CDR2 SVGIG come from the germline V gene (reference sequence). The CDR3 has 17 residues. With V trimmed by 2 bases and J by 7 bases, 17 bases remained unmatched.

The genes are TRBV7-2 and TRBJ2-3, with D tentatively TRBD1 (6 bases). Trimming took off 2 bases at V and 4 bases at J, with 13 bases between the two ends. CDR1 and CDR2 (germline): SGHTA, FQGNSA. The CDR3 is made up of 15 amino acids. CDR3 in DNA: TGTGCCAGCAGCTTAAGGGGGAGTCAAGCAGATACGCAGTATTTT. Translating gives CASSLRGSQADTQYF.

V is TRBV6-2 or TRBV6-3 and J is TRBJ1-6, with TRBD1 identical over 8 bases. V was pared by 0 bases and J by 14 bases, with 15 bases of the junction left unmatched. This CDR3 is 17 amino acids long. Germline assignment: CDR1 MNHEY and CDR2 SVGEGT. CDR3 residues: CASSYSMDRVSFGTLHF. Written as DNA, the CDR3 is TGTGCCAGCAGTTACTCGATGGACAGGGTCTCTTTCGGGACCCTCCACTTT.

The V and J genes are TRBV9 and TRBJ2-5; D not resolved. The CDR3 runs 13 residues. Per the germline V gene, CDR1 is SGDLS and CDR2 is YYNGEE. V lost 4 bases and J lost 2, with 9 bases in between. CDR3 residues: CASSRNLQETQYF. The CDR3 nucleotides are TGTGCCAGCAGCCGGAACTTGCAAGAGACCCAGTACTTC.

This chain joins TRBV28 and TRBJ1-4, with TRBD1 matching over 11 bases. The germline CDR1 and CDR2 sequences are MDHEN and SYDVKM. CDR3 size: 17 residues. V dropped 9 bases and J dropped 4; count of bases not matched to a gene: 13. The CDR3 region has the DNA TGTGCCAGTGTAGGACAGGGGGCTCCCGCCTTTAATGAAAAACTGTTTTTT. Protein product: CASVGQGAPAFNEKLFF.

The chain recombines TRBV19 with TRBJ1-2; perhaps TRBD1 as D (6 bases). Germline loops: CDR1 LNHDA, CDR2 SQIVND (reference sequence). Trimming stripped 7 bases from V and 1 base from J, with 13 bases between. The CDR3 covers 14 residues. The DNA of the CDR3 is TGTGCCAGTACCTCGAGGGGGTTTAACTATGGCTACACCTTC. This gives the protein CASTSRGFNYGYTF. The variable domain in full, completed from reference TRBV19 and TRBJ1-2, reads DGGITQSPKYLFRKEGQNVTLSCEQNLNHDAMYWYRQDPGQGLRLIYYSQIVNDFQKGDIAEGYSVSREKKESFPLTVTSAQKNPTAFYLCASTSRGFNYGYTFGSGTRLTVV.

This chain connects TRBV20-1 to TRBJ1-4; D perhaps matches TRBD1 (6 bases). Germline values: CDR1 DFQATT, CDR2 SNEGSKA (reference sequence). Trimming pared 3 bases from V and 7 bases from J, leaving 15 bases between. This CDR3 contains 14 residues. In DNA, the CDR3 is TGCAGTGCTAGTGGGGCAGGGGTGACTGAAAAACTGTTTTTT. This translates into CSASGAGVTEKLFF.

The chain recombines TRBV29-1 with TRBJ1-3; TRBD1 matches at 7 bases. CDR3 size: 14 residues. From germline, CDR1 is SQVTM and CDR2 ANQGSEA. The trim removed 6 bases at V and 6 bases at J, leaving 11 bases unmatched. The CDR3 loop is CSVTNPGQINTIYF. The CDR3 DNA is TGCAGCGTCACTAATCCGGGACAGATAAACACCATATATTTT.

CDR3 region: CASSFRSLTDTQYF. The DNA of the CDR3 is TGTGCCAGCAGTTTCAGATCACTCACAGATACGCAGTATTTT. The chain recombines TRBV27 with TRBJ2-3; D gene ambiguous. Trimming left V 3 bases short and J 2 bases short, with 9 bases between. There are 14 residues in the CDR3. The germline V gene encodes CDR1 MNHEY and CDR2 SMNVEV (reference sequence).

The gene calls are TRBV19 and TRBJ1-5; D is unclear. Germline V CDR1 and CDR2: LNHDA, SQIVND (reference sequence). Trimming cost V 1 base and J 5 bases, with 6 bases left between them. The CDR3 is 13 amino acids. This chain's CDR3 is CASSIGADQPQHF. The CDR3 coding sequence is TGTGCCAGTAGTATAGGGGCCGATCAGCCCCAGCATTTT.

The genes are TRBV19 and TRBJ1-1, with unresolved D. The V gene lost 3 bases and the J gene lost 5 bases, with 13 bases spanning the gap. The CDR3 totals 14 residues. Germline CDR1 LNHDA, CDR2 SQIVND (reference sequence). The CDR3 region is CASSMSAVGTEAFF. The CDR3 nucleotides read TGTGCCAGTAGTATGTCAGCCGTCGGGACTGAAGCTTTCTTT.